The sequence of this T cell receptor beta chain was determined in a study of T cell responses to AZD1222 COVID-19 vaccine (dated by TCRdb to about 2021). Some background on the complete study: AZD1222 recipients with second doses at about 4 weeks or about 12 weeks were pooled, because spike-specific TCR depth and breadth did not differ between schedules. TCR sequencing was performed for about 250 trial participants, of whom about 200 were given two doses of AZD1222 and around 25 were given two doses of MenACWY control vaccine. Trial participants were enrolled into age subgroups of 18-55, 56-69 and 70-plus years, which contained 148, 28 and 57 TCR-sequenced participants, respectively. General findings and caveats noted by the study authors: Most participants were white British and females outnumbered males, and the authors suggested that clonal diversity may have been underestimated. Conclusions about previously exposed vaccinees are limited because only five to seven AZD1222 recipients were SARS-CoV-2 seropositive at baseline. The whole spike protein was spanned by vaccine-associated CD4 TCRs, and dominant responses were seen in regions 160-218 and 743-854. Reportedly, close to half of the unique spike-specific TCRs recognized epitopes lying outside the regions that are mutated in the B.1.351 and B.1.1.7 variants. In the small 56-69-year group, the increase in depth fell short of significance, most likely because of low power. Spike-specific TCR breadth and depth rose significantly after two AZD1222 doses compared with day 0 and with MenACWY recipients. Because no samples from the day 14 peak response were available, repertoires could be characterized only after the peak T cell response.

The CDR3 regions of human TCRbeta chains were analyzed by immunosequencing. Turning to the authors' computational methods: TCRs in the repertoires were compared against a reference library of SARS-CoV-2-specific TCRs that had been generated with the MIRA antigen-specificity platform. Breadth was defined as the fraction of unique TCRs that were SARS-CoV-2-associated, and depth was defined as the fraction of total T cells that were SARS-CoV-2-associated. Using the MIRA data, each spike-specific TCR was assigned both to the spike region to which the TCR was reactive and to a CD4 or CD8 class. Log10-transformed breadth and depth values were compared by one-way ANOVA with Sidak's multiple comparisons tests. Held by TCRdb, this immuneACCESS table contains in-frame sequences only and omits some clones. Under half of the omission traces to an unresolved V gene where checked; the cause of the rest is unknown. V and J calls plus clone size are reproduced from that table; the DNA served to infer D and trimming. The sample table holds 44,000 or so clones, of which 83% were seen once. Of the sample, roughly half is held by the ten largest clones.

The time point label corresponds to: baseline before first vaccination. Samples from vaccinated people were obtained from the UK trials COV001 and COV002, which included a single-blind randomized controlled phase 2/3 trial of AZD1222 (ChAdOx1 nCoV-19) in healthy adults. For TCRbeta chain sequencing, PBMC samples from trial participants were taken at day 0 and at day 28 after the second dose. With respect to this clone: There is no known antigen for this receptor. No much larger clone exists at a distance of one base, and base qualities are not known.

Reading the germline V gene gives CDR1 SQVTM and CDR2 ANQGSEA. The CDR3 measures 14 amino acids from cysteine to phenylalanine. The entry retains the CDR3 DNA only, 42 bases that are in frame from base 1. V and J lose 6 bases and 5 bases, and a span of 19 bases separates them. The sequenced sample was peripheral blood, obtained on day 0 of AZD1222 vaccination. The sequence derives from an adult in good health. The chain uses TRBV29-1 and TRBJ1-1; TRBD1 is a weak D gene call, 5 bases matching. The base sequence is TGCAGCGTCCGTCCCGGGACCCGAGGTACTGAAGCTTTCTTT. The translation is CSVRPGTRGTEAFF.